The sample holds a few counts of the clone carrying this T cell receptor (beta chain). What it binds is not known. The sample belongs to a study of beta chain features in type 1 diabetes. For the study at large: Regarding age, gender and cell yields, patients proved similar to healthy donors. Notes on the study in general: Within each of all four CD4+ subsets, Type 1 diabetes patients had TCRB CDR3s that were moderately but significantly shorter. cDNA-based sequencing might over-represent cells highly expressing TCR.

The CDR3 is 13 amino acids. The V gene's germline CDR1 is PRHDT and CDR2 FYEKMQ (reference sequence). Trimming took 0 bases from V and 4 from J, leaving 5 bases between them. Isolated RNA was reverse transcribed in full, so expressed TCRB transcripts were sequenced. The data were produced by immunoSEQ multiplex PCR, yet TCRdb's version contains in-frame clones alone and is incomplete. In the table there are about 340,000 clones, 13% of which are singletons. CD45RO/CCR7/CD25/CD127/CD95/CD27 sorting isolated CD4+ naive, central memory, regulatory and stem cell-like memory cells. Sequenced: naive CD4+ T cells from blood. The TCR originated in a woman younger than 35 with type 1 diabetes. The genes are TRBV13 and TRBJ2-3; D remains unclear. The CDR3 nucleotides are TGTGCCAGCAGCTTAGGGTTCGCAGATACGCAGTATTTT. As protein: CASSLGFADTQYF.